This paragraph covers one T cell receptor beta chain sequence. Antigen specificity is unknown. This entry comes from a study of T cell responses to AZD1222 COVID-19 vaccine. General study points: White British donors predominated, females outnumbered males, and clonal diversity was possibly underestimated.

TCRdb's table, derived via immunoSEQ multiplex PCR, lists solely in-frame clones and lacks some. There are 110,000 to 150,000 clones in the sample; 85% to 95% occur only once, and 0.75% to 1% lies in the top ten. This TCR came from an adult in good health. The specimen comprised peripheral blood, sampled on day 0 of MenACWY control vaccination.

The CDR3 nucleotides are TGCGCCAGCAGCCATGGGGCCGGGGCGGGAGCCATGGAGACCCAGTACTTC. Protein product: CASSHGAGAGAMETQYF. V and J are TRBV4-1 and TRBJ2-5; TRBD2 agrees at 7 bases. Germline assignment: CDR1 MGHRA and CDR2 YSYEKL. The CDR3 length is 17 residues. J lost 5 bases, V lost 3 bases, and 15 bases had no gene match.